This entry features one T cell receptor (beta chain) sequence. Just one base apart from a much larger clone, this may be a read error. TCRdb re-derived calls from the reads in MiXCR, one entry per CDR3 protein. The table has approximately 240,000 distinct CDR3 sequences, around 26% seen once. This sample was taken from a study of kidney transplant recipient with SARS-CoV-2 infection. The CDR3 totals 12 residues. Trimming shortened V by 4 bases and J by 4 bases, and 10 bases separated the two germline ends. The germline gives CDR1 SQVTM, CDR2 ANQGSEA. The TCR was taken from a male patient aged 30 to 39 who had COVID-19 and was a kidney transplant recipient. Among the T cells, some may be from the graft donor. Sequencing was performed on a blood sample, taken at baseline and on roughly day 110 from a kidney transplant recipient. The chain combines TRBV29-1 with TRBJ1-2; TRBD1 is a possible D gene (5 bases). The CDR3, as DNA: TGCAGCGTTGGCAGGGCCTCCTATGGCTACACCTTC. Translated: CSVGRASYGYTF. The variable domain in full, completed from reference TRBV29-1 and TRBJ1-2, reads SAVISQKPSRDICQRGTSLTIQCQVDSQVTMMFWYRQQPGQSLTLIATANQGSEATYESGFVIDKFPISRPNLTFSTLTVSNMSPEDSSIYLCSVGRASYGYTFGSGTRLTVV.